This T cell receptor (beta chain) was identified in a study of OX40 agonist ivuxolimab in advanced cancers. Looking at the study overall: Partial responses were achieved by three patients: one hepatocellular carcinoma, two cutaneous melanoma.

This clone was recorded once. Its matching antigen is unknown. Sequencing used immunoSEQ multiplex PCR; TCRdb keeps in-frame clones, though not all of them. The repertoire has approximately 74,000 clones, roughly 88% of them found once; the top ten carry 1.5% to 2%. V dropped 5 bases and J dropped 0; count of bases not matched to a gene: 4. This CDR3 has 14 residues. From germline, CDR1 is SGHNT and CDR2 YYREEE (reference sequence). Study observations and caveats: Some nonresponders additionally presented with little normalized T-cell clonal expansion. Expanded clones were, on average, more numerous in CD8+ T cells than in CD4+.

The specimen comprised CD4+ or CD8+ T cells sorted from blood, sampled in a trial of the OX40 agonist ivuxolimab. This receptor was obtained from an adult with an advanced solid tumor such as melanoma, head and neck, liver or kidney cancer. The rearrangement links TRBV5-4 to TRBJ1-2; TRBD1 aligns across 7 bases. The CDR3 bases are TGTGCCAGCAGAACCGGGACAGCTAACTATGGCTACACCTTC. Translation: CASRTGTANYGYTF.